A selection of T cell receptor beta chains follows, all from one sample in a study of beta chain features in type 1 diabetes. Data came from immunoSEQ multiplex PCR; TCRdb stores just in-frame clones and leaves some out. The top ten clones hold 0.034% of a sample with roughly 250,000 clones, around 10% of them seen once. The sample was naive CD4+ T cells from blood. Receptors were obtained from a young woman in good health. The CDR3 runs from the conserved cysteine through the conserved F or W. D genes are given only for firm matches. The size entry is marked missing in some rows and otherwise reads once, few, many or a size class.

j_call | v_call | clone_size | d_call | cdr3_nt | cdr3_aa
TRBJ1-4 | TRBV30 | few | TRBD1 | TGTGCCTGGGAGAGGACAGGGTTTAATGAAAAACTGTTTTTT | CAWERTGFNEKLFF
TRBJ2-2 | TRBV18 | - | - | TGTGCCAGCTCACCACTACAAGGGAGTATGACCGGGGAGCTGTTTTTT | CASSPLQGSMTGELFF
TRBJ2-5 | TRBV6-5 | - | - | TGTGCCACTCAGGGTAACCAAGAGACCCAGTACTTC | CATQGNQETQYF
TRBJ1-2 | TRBV7-3 | few | - | TGTGCCAGCAGCTTAACGGGCGCCAACTATGGCTACACCTTC | CASSLTGANYGYTF
TRBJ1-2 | TRBV5-1 | few | - | TGCGCCAGCAGCTTGTATATCGAAAGGGGCGATGGCTACACCTTC | CASSLYIERGDGYTF
TRBJ2-2 | TRBV5-6 | few | TRBD2 | TGTGCCAGCACCCTCGACCCAGCGGGGGGGAAATCCGGGGAGCTGTTTTTT | CASTLDPAGGKSGELFF
TRBJ1-2 | TRBV7-9 | - | TRBD1 | TGTGCCAGCAGCCCCTGGACAGGGGGCGCGGGAGGCTACACCTTC | CASSPWTGGAGGYTF
TRBJ2-7 | TRBV6-1 | - | - | TGTGCCAGCAGGCCGGACAGACGAGGCGAGCAGTACTTC | CASRPDRRGEQYF
TRBJ2-7 | TRBV6-5 | - | TRBD1 | TGTGCCAGCAGTTACTCAGACAGGGACCCCTACGAGCAGTACTTC | CASSYSDRDPYEQYF
TRBJ2-1 | TRBV15 | few | TRBD2 | TGTGCCACCAGCAGAGATACCGGGCGGGAGGGGTCCAATGAGCAGTTCTTC | CATSRDTGREGSNEQFF
TRBJ2-7 | TRBV4-2 | many | TRBD2 | TGTGCCAGCAGCCAGGGAGGGACTTCATACGAGCAGTACTTC | CASSQGGTSYEQYF
TRBJ2-5 | TRBV6-1 | - | TRBD1 | TGTGCCAGCAGTGAAGTAGGGGGCCTGTACTTC | CASSEVGGLYF
TRBJ2-1 | TRBV5-1 | few | TRBD1 | TGCGCCAGCAGCCCTGGGACAGGGGCTAACAATGAGCAGTTCTTC | CASSPGTGANNEQFF
TRBJ1-6 | TRBV10-2 | - | - | TGCGCCAGCAGTGAGTCCGGGCAGGGTGGGAATTCACCCCTCCACTTT | CASSESGQGGNSPLHF
TRBJ1-5 | TRBV30 | - | - | TGTGCCTGGAGTATCGACAGGATCAATCAGCCCCAGCATTTT | CAWSIDRINQPQHF
TRBJ2-7 | TRBV5-4 | - | - | TGTGCCAGCAGCTTGGGCGGGGAAAGCTCCTACGAGCAGTACTTC | CASSLGGESSYEQYF
TRBJ2-1 | TRBV6-5 | - | TRBD2 | TGTGCCAGCAGTTACCTTGCGGGAGGGCCCGATGAGCAGTTCTTC | CASSYLAGGPDEQFF
TRBJ1-4 | TRBV2 | - | - | TGTGCCAGCAGACTGGAGGCTAATGAAAAACTGTTTTTT | CASRLEANEKLFF
TRBJ2-7 | TRBV6-1 | few | TRBD1 | TGTGCCAGCACTTCGGGACAGGGGGCCTACGAGCAGTACTTC | CASTSGQGAYEQYF
TRBJ2-5 | TRBV6-6 | few | TRBD1 | TGTGCCAGCAATCTACAGGGGGTGCAAGAGACCCAGTACTTC | CASNLQGVQETQYF
TRBJ1-3 | TRBV18 | few | - | TGTGCCAGCTCACCATTACCACAGGCTAGCTCTGGAAACACCATATATTTT | CASSPLPQASSGNTIYF
TRBJ2-3 | TRBV5-1 | - | - | TGCGCCAGTAGCCCAGGGGTTGCAGATACGCAGTATTTT | CASSPGVADTQYF
TRBJ2-7 | TRBV7-2 | - | - | TGTGCCAGCAGCCACTCCAGGGGTGCAACTAGATTTAGTAGCGAGCAGTACTTC | CASSHSRGATRFSSEQYF
TRBJ1-2 | TRBV5-4 | few | TRBD1 | TGTGCCAGCAGCTGGGGGGACAGGGAATACTATGGCTACACCTTC | CASSWGDREYYGYTF
TRBJ2-1 | TRBV4-1 | few | - | TGCGCCAGCAGCCAAGATCGACTGGGGCAGTTCTTC | CASSQDRLGQFF
TRBJ1-5 | TRBV6-1 | - | - | TGTGCCAGCAGTGAGCAGGAAGGACAGCCCCAGCATTTT | CASSEQEGQPQHF
TRBJ2-1 | TRBV7-9 | few | TRBD1 | TGTGCCAGCAGCTTAGAACACAGGGGGCGATTGTACAATGAGCAGTTCTTC | CASSLEHRGRLYNEQFF
TRBJ1-6 | TRBV7-3 | few | - | TGTGCCAGCAGCTTGGGAGGAGAGTCACCCCTCCACTTT | CASSLGGESPLHF
TRBJ2-7 | TRBV6-5 | few | TRBD2 | TGTGCCAGCAGTTACTCGATAGCGGGGGGTTTAGTGCAGTACTTC | CASSYSIAGGLVQYF
TRBJ1-1 | TRBV2 | - | - | TGTGCCAGCCGACGGGTCCGTAACACTGAAGCTTTCTTT | CASRRVRNTEAFF
TRBJ1-2 | TRBV2 | few | TRBD1 | TGTGCCAGCAGTGGTCGAACAGGGGGAAGGGGCTACACCTTC | CASSGRTGGRGYTF
TRBJ2-5 | TRBV18 | - | - | TGTGCCAGCTCACTCGTCGCCCGCGCAGGGGCCGCCAAGCAAGAGACCCAGTACTTC | CASSLVARAGAAKQETQYF
TRBJ1-2 | TRBV27 | few | TRBD1 | TGTGCCAGCAGTTTGGCCCGACAGGGGCACTATGGCTACACCTTC | CASSLARQGHYGYTF
TRBJ2-7 | TRBV27 | few | - | TGTGCCAGCAGTAACCCGGGATCTCTTGCTACCGAGCAGTACTTC | CASSNPGSLATEQYF
TRBJ1-1 | TRBV6-5 | few | TRBD1 | TGTGCCAGCAGTTACGACAGGGTTATTACTGAAGCTTTCTTT | CASSYDRVITEAFF
TRBJ2-7 | TRBV10-2 | few | TRBD2 | TGCGCCAGCAGTGATAGCGGGCCCTCCTACGAGCAGTACTTC | CASSDSGPSYEQYF
TRBJ1-2 | TRBV10-3 | - | TRBD1 | TGTGCCATCACCCCGACAGGGGCACGCGGCTACACCTTC | CAITPTGARGYTF
TRBJ2-1 | TRBV25-1 | - | - | TGTGCCAGCAGTGAATCGAGGGGGTCCTACAATGAGCAGTTCTTC | CASSESRGSYNEQFF
TRBJ2-2 | TRBV6-1 | few | TRBD1 | TGTGCCAGCAGGGTGACAGGGAAAGGGGAGCTGTTTTTT | CASRVTGKGELFF
TRBJ2-1 | TRBV14 | - | - | TGTGCCAGCAGCCAAGAATTAGCGCGGAATGAGCAGTTCTTC | CASSQELARNEQFF
TRBJ2-5 | TRBV23-1 | - | - | TGCGCCAGCAGTCAATCAATCCCTCAAGAGACCCAGTACTTC | CASSQSIPQETQYF
TRBJ1-1 | TRBV5-4 | few | TRBD1 | TGTGCCAGCAGCAGACAGGGGACTGAAGCTTTCTTT | CASSRQGTEAFF
TRBJ1-4 | TRBV2 | - | TRBD1 | TGTGCCAGCAGTGTGGGACAGGGACTCCCTGAAAAACTGTTTTTT | CASSVGQGLPEKLFF
TRBJ1-2 | TRBV2 | few | - | TGTGCCAGGGGTGGCAGGGGTGGCGATGGCTACACCTTC | CARGGRGGDGYTF
TRBJ2-5 | TRBV7-6 | once | TRBD1 | TGTGCCAGCAGCCCCCGACAGGGCCGAGAGACCCAGTACTTC | CASSPRQGRETQYF
TRBJ2-7 | TRBV27 | few | TRBD2 | TGTGCCAGCACCCCGGCGACTAGCGGGAGGGGCCGTGCCGAGCAGTACTTC | CASTPATSGRGRAEQYF
TRBJ2-7 | TRBV29-1 | - | TRBD1 | TGCAGCTCTGCCGGCGAACAGGGGATGGCGGGTGGGGAGCAGTACTTC | CSSAGEQGMAGGEQYF
TRBJ2-2 | TRBV30 | - | - | TGTGCCTGGCAGGGGACGTTCACCGGGGAGCTGTTTTTT | CAWQGTFTGELFF
TRBJ2-3 | TRBV12-5 | - | TRBD1 | TGTGCTAGTGGCCGGACAGGGGGGAGGACAGATACGCAGTATTTT | CASGRTGGRTDTQYF
TRBJ2-7 | TRBV19 | few | - | TGTGCCAGTAGTATATCCCGCGGGGTCTCCTACGAGCAGTACTTC | CASSISRGVSYEQYF
TRBJ1-2 | TRBV30 | few | TRBD1 | TGTGCCTGGAGCCGGGACAGTGGGTACTATGGCTACACCTTC | CAWSRDSGYYGYTF
TRBJ2-7 | TRBV29-1 | few | TRBD2 | TGCAGCGCCGGCGGGATAGCGGGAGCCTACGAGCAGTACTTC | CSAGGIAGAYEQYF
TRBJ2-1 | TRBV15 | many | - | TGTGCCACCAGCAGAGGGGGGGTCTCAAATGAGCAGTTCTTC | CATSRGGVSNEQFF
TRBJ1-2 | TRBV5-1 | - | - | TGCGCCAGCAGCGGGAACCAGGGCTGGGATGGCTACACCTTC | CASSGNQGWDGYTF
TRBJ1-2 | TRBV15 | - | - | TGTGCCACCAGCAGACAGGGCCCCCCAATCAGCTATGGCTACACCTTC | CATSRQGPPISYGYTF
TRBJ2-3 | TRBV2 | - | - | TGTGCCAGCAAAGGACTCAGCACAGATACGCAGTATTTT | CASKGLSTDTQYF
TRBJ1-2 | TRBV18 | few | - | TGTGCCAGCTCACCATACTCCAGGGAATCCAACTATGGCTACACCTTC | CASSPYSRESNYGYTF
TRBJ2-7 | TRBV27 | - | - | TGTGCCAGCAGGGGCCCTGAGTACTTC | CASRGPEYF
TRBJ2-1 | TRBV6-5 | - | - | TGTGCCAGCGGCGAGGGCAAGGCCAATGAGCAGTTCTTC | CASGEGKANEQFF